The entry below gives a single T cell receptor beta chain sequence along with its context. The CDR3 length is 15 residues. Losses at the gene ends were 8 bases for V and 4 bases for J; bases not matched to a gene: 10. CDR1 is MDHEN and CDR2 is SYDVKM in the germline V gene. The entry originates in a study of blood T cell repertoires in COVID-19. Overall study context: T cells, B-cell-depleted T cells, or PBMCs supplied cDNA or gDNA.

Clones were read by immunoSEQ multiplex PCR, and TCRdb kept only the in-frame ones, dropping some. The sample has about 68,000 clones, around 80% seen once. Specimen: peripheral blood. This clonotype was sampled from a woman between 45 and 65 years old with acute or convalescent COVID-19. V and J are TRBV28 and TRBJ2-3; 9 bases are a match to TRBD2. The CDR3 nucleotides read TGTGCCAGCCATGAGGCGGGAGGGCCATCAGATACGCAGTATTTT. Encoded protein: CASHEAGGPSDTQYF.